Presented here are 19 T cell receptor beta chains from one specimen sequenced in a study of T cell responses to AZD1222 COVID-19 vaccine. The protocol was immunoSEQ multiplex PCR, while the TCRdb copy is restricted to in-frame clones and leaves out a portion. The table lists some 90,000 clones, 80% to 90% of them singletons. The starting material was peripheral blood, obtained on day 0 of AZD1222 vaccination. The receptors shown here come from an adult in good health.

The CDR3, as DNA: TGTGCCAGCAGCCCAGAGCCCTCCTACAATGAGCAGTTCTTC. Translating gives CASSPEPSYNEQFF. The V gene is TRBV5-4, the J gene TRBJ2-1; D call uncertain. The CDR3 spans 14 residues. The V gene lost 4 bases and the J gene lost 0 bases, with 8 bases spanning the gap. Per germline, CDR1 SGHNT and CDR2 YYREEE (reference sequence). The full variable domain, rest sourced from reference TRBV5-4 and TRBJ2-1, is ETGVTQSPTHLIKTRGQQVTLRCSSQSGHNTVSWYQQALGQGPQFIFQYYREEENGRGNFPPRFSGLQFPNYSSELNVNALELDDSALYLCASSPEPSYNEQFFGPGTRLTVL.

The gene calls are TRBV7-9 and TRBJ2-5, with 8 positions matching TRBD1. Per the germline V gene, CDR1 is SEHNR and CDR2 is FQNEAQ (reference sequence). This CDR3 comprises 17 residues. V gave up 0 bases and J gave up 1 base; unmatched junction bases: 7. CDR3: CASSLAGADRVQETQYF. DNA for the CDR3: TGTGCCAGCAGCTTAGCGGGAGCGGACAGGGTCCAAGAGACCCAGTACTTC.

The J gene is TRBJ2-7, the V gene TRBV28, with a weak D call TRBD1 (5 bases). The CDR3 has 15 residues. V was pared by 2 bases and J by 2 bases, with 13 bases between. Germline V gene data show CDR1 as MDHEN and CDR2 as SYDVKM. This CDR3 reads CASSLRTGLTYEQYF. The CDR3, as DNA: TGTGCCAGCAGTTTACGTACAGGCCTAACCTACGAGCAGTACTTC.

The chain joins TRBV29-1 to TRBJ2-1, with a weak D call TRBD2 (6 bases). Deletions cut 7 bases from V and 7 bases from J, with 17 bases between. This CDR3 is 13 amino acids long. From germline, CDR1 is SQVTM and CDR2 ANQGSEA. CDR3 bases: TGCAGCGGGATTACTTTAGCGGAAAATGAGCAGTTCTTC. Protein: CSGITLAENEQFF.

The chain carries TRBV19 and TRBJ1-1; D is uncertain. V gave up 5 bases and J gave up 7 bases, with 11 bases separating them. CDR1 is LNHDA and CDR2 is SQIVND in the germline V gene (reference sequence). The CDR3 covers 12 residues. The CDR3 reads CASSLGVGEAFF. In DNA, the CDR3 is TGTGCCAGTAGTCTGGGAGTGGGTGAAGCTTTCTTT.

The chain couples TRBV19 to TRBJ1-5; unclear D gene. Germline assignment: CDR1 LNHDA and CDR2 SQIVND (reference sequence). V was pared by 1 base and J by 3 bases, with 13 bases between. CDR3 length: 16 residues. The CDR3 here is CASSIVLDRFNQPQHF. Here the CDR3 DNA reads TGTGCCAGTAGTATAGTACTGGACCGCTTCAATCAGCCCCAGCATTTT. The complete variable domain, with remaining parts taken from reference TRBV19 and TRBJ1-5, reads DGGITQSPKYLFRKEGQNVTLSCEQNLNHDAMYWYRQDPGQGLRLIYYSQIVNDFQKGDIAEGYSVSREKKESFPLTVTSAQKNPTAFYLCASSIVLDRFNQPQHFGDGTRLSIL.

The J gene is TRBJ2-7, the V gene TRBV28; possibly TRBD1 or TRBD2 for D (5 bases each). The V gene lost 10 bases and the J gene lost 4 bases, with 17 bases spanning the gap. The germline CDR1 and CDR2 sequences are MDHEN and SYDVKM. The CDR3 length is 13 residues. CDR3 region: CATRSGTSYEQYF. The CDR3 nucleotides are TGTGCCACCCGTTCAGGGACGTCTTACGAGCAGTACTTC.

This chain links TRBV5-8 with TRBJ2-3; either TRBD1 or TRBD2 may fit D (5 bases each). Looked up from germline, CDR1 is SGHTS and CDR2 is YDEGEE. CDR3 length: 15 amino acids. V dropped 0 bases and J dropped 3 bases, with 11 bases sitting between them. This CDR3 reads CASSLVRGVTDTQYF. In nucleotides, the CDR3 is TGTGCCAGCAGCTTGGTTAGGGGAGTGACAGATACGCAGTATTTT.

DNA for the CDR3: TGTGCCAGCAGTACCCGTTTGACTAGCGGAGGAGCATACAATGAGCAGTTCTTC. Residues: CASSTRLTSGGAYNEQFF. The rearrangement uses TRBV6-2 or TRBV6-3 and TRBJ2-1; the match to TRBD2 covers 9 bases. The CDR3 is 18 residues long. Germline lookup yields CDR1 MNHEY and CDR2 SVGEGT. Unmatched junction bases numbered 15, after V lost 5 bases and J lost 4 bases.

The chain employs TRBV29-1 and TRBJ2-1; D gene ambiguous. The germline V gene encodes CDR1 SQVTM and CDR2 ANQGSEA. The CDR3 contains 14 residues. V was shortened by 3 bases and J by 8 bases, with 17 bases between the two germline ends. The CDR3 DNA sequence: TGCAGCGTTGATAGCCTAATCTCCAAGGATGAGCAGTTCTTC. Protein: CSVDSLISKDEQFF.

The chain employs TRBV6-2 or TRBV6-3 and TRBJ2-1; TRBD2 matches 9 bases. The CDR3 consists of 21 residues. Germline CDR1 is MNHEY and CDR2 is SVGEGT. V lost 0 bases and J lost 0; bases outside the gene matches: 15. This chain's CDR3 is CASSYSTLAGYAGTSYNEQFF. The DNA of the CDR3 is TGTGCCAGCAGTTACTCGACCCTAGCGGGGTACGCTGGGACCTCCTACAATGAGCAGTTCTTC.

This chain connects TRBV28 to TRBJ2-2; possible D gene TRBD2, 6 bases. Germline values: CDR1 MDHEN, CDR2 SYDVKM. V was trimmed by 11 bases and J by 3 bases, leaving 10 bases between them. The CDR3 length is 12 residues. This chain's CDR3 is CASQRDTGELFF. The DNA of the CDR3 is TGTGCCTCTCAGCGGGACACCGGGGAGCTGTTTTTT.

This clone was found once. The chain uses TRBV7-8 and TRBJ2-5; the match to TRBD1 covers 10 bases. Trimming cost V 4 bases and J 4 bases; bases outside gene matches: 12. The germline gives CDR1 SGHVS, CDR2 FQNEAQ. The CDR3 is made up of 17 amino acids. CDR3 bases: TGTGCCAGCAGCTCTGAACTCGGACAGGGGGTTAGAGAGACCCAGTACTTC. This gives the protein CASSSELGQGVRETQYF.

This chain joins TRBV6-5 and TRBJ2-7; weak D call: TRBD2 (6 bases). The CDR3 is 16 residues long. CDR1 and CDR2 (germline): MNHEY, SVGAGI. Trimming removed 2 bases at V and 0 bases at J, with 14 bases between. The CDR3 loop reads CASSYGGTSGSYEQYF. The DNA for the CDR3 is TGTGCCAGCAGTTACGGTGGGACTTCTGGCTCCTACGAGCAGTACTTC.

This chain uses TRBV4-3 with TRBJ1-2, with D uncertain. The ends were cut back, 2 bases at V and 0 bases at J, with 7 bases in the middle. This CDR3 region has 14 residues. Looked up from germline, CDR1 is LGHNA and CDR2 is YSLEER. In DNA form, the CDR3 reads TGCGCCAGCAGCCAACTGTCCCCTAACTATGGCTACACCTTC. Translation gives CASSQLSPNYGYTF.

V gene TRBV19 combines with J gene TRBJ2-2, with D uncertain. The V and J ends lost 6 bases and 6 bases respectively, with 14 bases between them. Germline lookup yields CDR1 LNHDA and CDR2 SQIVND (reference sequence). The CDR3 length is 14 residues. The CDR3 coding sequence is TGTGCCAGTAGCCCTTTCCAAGCTGCCGGGGAGCTGTTTTTT. It encodes CASSPFQAAGELFF.

The chain carries TRBV28 and TRBJ2-1; 14 bases agree with TRBD2. V lost 8 bases and J lost 0; bases outside the gene matches: 3. CDR1 and CDR2 (germline): MDHEN, SYDVKM. This CDR3 region has 16 residues. For the CDR3, the DNA is TGTGCCAGCCTCGGGACTAGCGGGAGCTCCTACAATGAGCAGTTCTTC. This encodes CASLGTSGSSYNEQFF. The full variable domain, completed using reference TRBV28 and TRBJ2-1, is DVKVTQSSRYLVKRTGEKVFLECVQDMDHENMFWYRQDPGLGLRLIYFSYDVKMKEKGDIPEGYSVSREKKERFSLILESASTNQTSMYLCASLGTSGSSYNEQFFGPGTRLTVL.

The chain couples TRBV13 to TRBJ1-2, with D maybe TRBD1 (5 bases). V lost 0 bases, J lost 3 bases, and 14 bases lay in between. The CDR3 has 16 amino acids. Germline values: CDR1 PRHDT, CDR2 FYEKMQ (reference sequence). CDR3 region: CASSLGQGYPDYGYTF. The CDR3 nucleotides read TGTGCCAGCAGCTTAGGCCAGGGCTACCCGGACTATGGCTACACCTTC.

V is TRBV2 and J is TRBJ2-1, with D unclear. Germline V gene sequence: CDR1 SNHLY, CDR2 FYNNEI. This CDR3 is built from 14 residues. Trimming pared 1 base from V and 7 bases from J, leaving 11 bases between. The CDR3 reads CASSEGLPANEQFF. CDR3 DNA sequence: TGTGCCAGCAGTGAAGGACTCCCCGCGAATGAGCAGTTCTTC.